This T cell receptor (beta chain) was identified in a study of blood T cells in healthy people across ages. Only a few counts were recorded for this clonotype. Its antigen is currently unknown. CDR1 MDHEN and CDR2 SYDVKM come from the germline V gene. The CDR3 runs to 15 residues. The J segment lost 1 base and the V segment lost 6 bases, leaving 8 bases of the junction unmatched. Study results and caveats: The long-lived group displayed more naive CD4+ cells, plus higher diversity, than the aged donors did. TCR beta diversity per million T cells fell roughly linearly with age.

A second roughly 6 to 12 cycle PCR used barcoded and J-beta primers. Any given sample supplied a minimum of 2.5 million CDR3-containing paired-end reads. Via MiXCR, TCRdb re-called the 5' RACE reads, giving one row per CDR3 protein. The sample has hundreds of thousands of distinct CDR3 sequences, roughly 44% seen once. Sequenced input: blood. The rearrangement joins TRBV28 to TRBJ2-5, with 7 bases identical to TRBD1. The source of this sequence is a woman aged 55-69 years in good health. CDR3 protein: CASSWWDRSQETQYF. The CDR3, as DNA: TGTGCCAGCAGCTGGTGGGACAGAAGCCAAGAGACCCAGTACTTC.